These 15 T cell receptor beta chains originate from one sample sequenced in a study of blood T cell repertoires in COVID-19. Profiled with immunoSEQ multiplex PCR; TCRdb holds only in-frame clones, not every one. Among 100,000 to 150,000 clones listed, approximately 80% were seen once. Sequenced: peripheral blood. The receptor source for this set is a human donor in a cohort sampled during active COVID-19.

The rearrangement joins TRBV15 to TRBJ1-6; 9 nucleotides match TRBD1. Germline trimming cut 0 bases from V and 4 bases from J; bases unmatched to any gene: 4. The CDR3 covers 17 residues. Germline CDR1 and CDR2: LNHNV and YYDKDF (reference sequence). The CDR3 is CATSRDHRGQYNSPLHF. The CDR3 bases are TGTGCCACCAGCAGAGATCACAGGGGGCAATATAATTCACCCCTCCACTTT.

This clone has just a few counts. The rearrangement uses TRBV24-1 and TRBJ2-7, with TRBD2 matching 8 bases. CDR3 length: 14 residues. With V trimmed by 4 bases and J by 5 bases, 6 bases remained unmatched. CDR1 is KGHDR and CDR2 is SFDVKD in the germline V gene. The CDR3 bases are TGTGCCACCAGTGAAGGGACTAGTAGGAACGAGCAGTACTTC. Its protein product is CATSEGTSRNEQYF.

The gene calls are TRBV6-2 or TRBV6-3 and TRBJ2-7; D possibly corresponds to TRBD1 (6 bases). V lost 4 bases to trimming and J lost 0 bases, with 16 bases between them. The V gene's germline CDR1 is MNHEY and CDR2 SVGEGT. The CDR3 loop spans 16 amino acids. The CDR3 DNA reads TGTGCCAGCAGTTCTGCCTTTTACAGGGCCTCCTACGAGCAGTACTTC. Its translation is CASSSAFYRASYEQYF.

The chain combines TRBV27 with TRBJ1-4; D remains ambiguous. V lost 1 base to trimming and J lost 0 bases, with 6 bases between them. Per germline, CDR1 MNHEY and CDR2 SMNVEV (reference sequence). The CDR3 extends over 15 amino acids. CDR3 loop: CASSLYGATNEKLFF. The CDR3 nucleotides are TGTGCCAGCAGTTTATACGGGGCAACTAATGAAAAACTGTTTTTT.

This clone counts as large. V gene TRBV5-8 combines with J gene TRBJ2-1, with TRBD2 matching over 7 bases. The trim removed 4 bases at V and 2 bases at J, leaving 6 bases unmatched. The germline V gene encodes CDR1 SGHTS and CDR2 YDEGEE. This CDR3 has 15 amino acids. CDR3 DNA: TGTGCCAGCAGCCAGACGGGAGGACCCTACAATGAGCAGTTCTTC. Translation: CASSQTGGPYNEQFF. The full variable domain, completed using reference TRBV5-8 and TRBJ2-1, is EAGVTQSPTHLIKTRGQQATLRCSPISGHTSVYWYQQALGLGLQFLLWYDEGEERNRGNFPPRFSGRQFPNYSSELNVNALELEDSALYLCASSQTGGPYNEQFFGPGTRLTVL.

This clone was recorded once. The gene calls are TRBV5-4 and TRBJ2-1; 9 bases are a match to TRBD2. Germline lookup yields CDR1 SGHNT and CDR2 YYREEE (reference sequence). J lost 5 bases, V lost 4 bases, and 7 bases had no gene match. CDR3 length: 15 amino acids. CDR3 region: CASSRGTSQDNEQFF. Written as DNA, the CDR3 is TGTGCCAGCAGCCGCGGGACTAGCCAAGACAATGAGCAGTTCTTC.

V is TRBV6-2 or TRBV6-3 and J is TRBJ2-1; D might be TRBD2 (6 bases). Germline-derived CDR1 and CDR2 are MNHEY and SVGEGT. This CDR3 comprises 16 residues. Between the trimmed V and J ends, which lost 2 bases and 2 bases, there was a span of 13 bases. CDR3 in amino acids: CASSYRPGRTYNEQFF. The DNA of the CDR3 is TGTGCCAGCAGTTACCGCCCAGGGAGGACCTACAATGAGCAGTTCTTC.

CDR3 coding DNA: TGTGCCTGGAGTGTCCTCGGGAATAGCAATCAGCCCCAGCATTTT. Translated: CAWSVLGNSNQPQHF. The genes are TRBV30 and TRBJ1-5; D remains ambiguous. Between the trimmed V and J ends, which lost 0 bases and 0 bases, there was a span of 9 bases. The CDR3 length is 15 residues. Germline assignment: CDR1 GTSNPN and CDR2 SVGIG (reference sequence).

The chain is built from TRBV27 and TRBJ2-7, with D uncertain. Germline CDR1 reads MNHEY; CDR2 reads SMNVEV (reference sequence). Trimming left V 5 bases short and J 3 bases short, with 17 bases between. CDR3 length: 15 amino acids. DNA of the CDR3: TGTGCCAGCAGTACTTTCTCAGGAATTGTCTACGAGCAGTACTTC. Residues: CASSTFSGIVYEQYF.

The chain recombines TRBV19 with TRBJ1-5; D perhaps matches TRBD1 (5 bases). CDR3 length: 16 amino acids. Per the germline V gene, CDR1 is LNHDA and CDR2 is SQIVND (reference sequence). Trimming pared 7 bases from V and 0 bases from J, leaving 16 bases between. This chain's CDR3 is CASTLAGTYSNQPQHF. DNA of the CDR3: TGTGCCAGTACCTTAGCCGGGACTTATAGCAATCAGCCCCAGCATTTT.

V and J are TRBV4-2 and TRBJ2-1; 7 positions agree with TRBD2. The germline CDR1 and CDR2 sequences are LGHNA and YNFKEQ. The J segment lost 5 bases and the V segment lost 1 base, leaving 8 bases of the junction unmatched. This CDR3 comprises 16 residues. The CDR3 nucleotides read TGTGCCAGCAGCCAAGGGGAGGGACCCTCGAACAATGAGCAGTTCTTC. Encoded protein: CASSQGEGPSNNEQFF.

V and J are TRBV30 and TRBJ1-1, with D possibly TRBD1 on 6 matching bases. Trimming cost V 8 bases and J 1 base, with 14 bases left between them. Germline CDR1 GTSNPN, CDR2 SVGIG (reference sequence). The CDR3 loop spans 13 amino acids. The CDR3 bases are TGTGCCGGTACCCGGGACACGAACACTGAAGCTTTCTTT. This gives the protein CAGTRDTNTEAFF. Looking up the rest from reference TRBV30 and TRBJ1-1 gives the full variable domain: SQTIHQWPATLVQPVGSPLSLECTVEGTSNPNLYWYRQAAGRGLQLLFYSVGIGQISSEVPQNLSASRPQDRQFILSSKKLLLSDSGFYLCAGTRDTNTEAFFGQGTRLTVV.

The gene calls are TRBV14 and TRBJ1-1; D perhaps matches TRBD1 (5 bases). Germline V lookup: CDR1 SGHDN, CDR2 FVKESK. CDR3 length equals 13 residues. Deletions cut 4 bases from V and 11 bases from J, with 17 bases between. In nucleotides, the CDR3 is TGTGCCAGCAGCCTACCCACGGGGGACGGGGCTTTCTTT. This gives the protein CASSLPTGDGAFF.

The rearrangement uses TRBV19 and TRBJ2-1; the match to TRBD2 covers 8 bases. The length of the CDR3 is 20 residues. Germline CDR1 and CDR2: LNHDA and SQIVND (reference sequence). With 7 bases clipped from V and 6 bases from J, the junction kept 26 bases outside the gene matches. CDR3 protein: CASTSRRLAGPIIRRNEQFF. The CDR3 DNA reads as TGTGCCAGTACCTCGAGGAGGCTAGCGGGCCCGATCATTCGACGCAATGAGCAGTTCTTC.

The chain joins TRBV27 to TRBJ2-7, with 9 bases that match TRBD1. Per the germline V gene, CDR1 is MNHEY and CDR2 is SMNVEV (reference sequence). J was trimmed by 2 bases and V by 5 bases; bases with no gene match: 4. The CDR3 consists of 14 residues. CDR3 sequence (DNA): TGTGCCAGCAGTCTGGGGACAGGGCCCTACGAGCAGTACTTC. Protein product: CASSLGTGPYEQYF.